This T cell receptor beta chain was obtained from a study of response to subunit inactivated influenza vaccine. This CDR3 has 16 residues. The V end lost 6 bases, the J end lost 0 bases, and 15 bases lay between the germline ends. CDR1 and CDR2 (germline): MNHNS, SASEGT. Concerning this clonotype itself: Its cognate antigen is unknown.

Study observations and caveats: The authors proposed limited new T cell recruitment per seasonal influenza vaccination.

TCRdb fed the RT-PCR reads into MiXCR, producing one record per CDR3 protein. The sample shows 650,000 to 800,000 distinct CDR3 sequences, 18% of them seen only once. V gene TRBV6-1 combines with J gene TRBJ2-1; D gene ambiguous. The sequence derives from a man aged 45-65 years who received an inactivated influenza vaccine. Sequenced here: PBMCs from blood, sampled approximately 5 days after vaccination. This chain's CDR3 is CASRGYGRSSYNEQFF. The CDR3 bases are TGTGCCAGCAGGGGCTATGGACGTAGCTCCTACAATGAGCAGTTCTTC.